Each of the 25 T cell receptor beta chains below was sequenced from the same sample in a study of blood T cell repertoires in COVID-19. Repertoires were generated with immunoSEQ multiplex PCR, while TCRdb's copy carries only in-frame clones and drops some. The table has under 200,000 clones, approximately 86% seen once; the top ten hold approximately 8%. What was sequenced was peripheral blood. The receptors shown here come from a man in his sixties with acute or convalescent COVID-19.

This clone has only a few counts. This sequence joins TRBV19 and TRBJ2-1; possibly TRBD2 for D (6 bases). Germline values: CDR1 LNHDA, CDR2 SQIVND (reference sequence). The CDR3 consists of 14 residues. The ends were cut back, 10 bases at V and 4 bases at J, with 17 bases in the middle. The CDR3 region is CATDSGRNYNEQFF. The CDR3, as DNA: TGTGCCACCGATAGCGGTCGTAATTACAATGAGCAGTTCTTC. Supplemented by reference TRBV19 and TRBJ2-1, the full variable domain reads DGGITQSPKYLFRKEGQNVTLSCEQNLNHDAMYWYRQDPGQGLRLIYYSQIVNDFQKGDIAEGYSVSREKKESFPLTVTSAQKNPTAFYLCATDSGRNYNEQFFGPGTRLTVL.

The rearrangement links TRBV21-1 to TRBJ2-5; the D call in the table, TRBD2, was not verified against the DNA. TRBV21-1 is listed as a pseudogene. CDR3 length equals 13 residues. The CDR3 DNA sequence: TGTGCCAGCAGCAAAAGCGGGAAAGAGACCCAGTACTTC. It is translated as CASSKSGKETQYF.

The V gene is TRBV28, the J gene TRBJ2-7; 9 bases are a match to TRBD1. Per the germline V gene, CDR1 is MDHEN and CDR2 is SYDVKM. Trimming removed 1 base from V and 5 bases from J; junction bases left unmatched: 6. The CDR3 runs to 15 residues. The chain's CDR3 is CASSLYRGRSDEQYF. CDR3 coding DNA: TGTGCCAGCAGTTTATACAGGGGGCGGTCCGACGAGCAGTACTTC.

The table lists this clone with a few counts. The chain has TRBV6-2 or TRBV6-3 and TRBJ2-7; the D gene is possibly TRBD2 (6 bases). The CDR3 spans 13 residues. The V gene lost 6 bases and the J gene lost 4 bases, with 13 bases spanning the gap. Germline loops: CDR1 MNHEY, CDR2 SVGEGT. CDR3 bases: TGTGCCAGCAGCGGTAGCGGAATATACGAGCAGTACTTC. Protein sequence: CASSGSGIYEQYF.

The CDR3: CASRTGLNSPLHF. The CDR3, as DNA: TGTGCCAGCAGGACAGGGCTAAATTCACCCCTCCACTTT. The rearrangement uses TRBV2 and TRBJ1-6; 7 bases are shared with TRBD1. CDR3 length: 13 amino acids. Trimming removed 6 bases from V and 7 bases from J; junction bases left unmatched: 3. CDR1 and CDR2 from the germline V gene are SNHLY and FYNNEI.

The chain combines TRBV5-4 with TRBJ2-3, with D maybe TRBD1 (6 bases). The CDR3 is made up of 16 amino acids. V lost 4 bases and J 3 bases, leaving 18 bases between the germline ends. The germline gives CDR1 SGHNT, CDR2 YYREEE (reference sequence). CDR3 in DNA: TGTGCCAGCAGCAACCCCTCGGTGAGGGGGACAGATACGCAGTATTTT. It codes for CASSNPSVRGTDTQYF.

This clone was counted a few times. The V gene is TRBV18, the J gene TRBJ1-4; 7 nucleotides match TRBD1. CDR1 is KGHSH and CDR2 is LQKENI in the germline V gene. This CDR3 comprises 14 residues. J gave up 8 bases and V 3 bases, and 6 bases lay outside the gene matches. The CDR3 bases are TGTGCCAGCTCACCGGGGGACAGCGGGGAAAAACTGTTTTTT. The encoded protein is CASSPGDSGEKLFF.

The chain has TRBV3-1 (or the pseudogene TRBV3-2) and TRBJ2-2, with 7 bases aligning to TRBD2. Germline V gene sequence: CDR1 LGHDT, CDR2 YNNKEL (reference sequence). V was pared by 7 bases and J by 5 bases, with 7 bases of the junction left unmatched. This CDR3 spans 14 amino acids. CDR3 sequence reads: CASTSIGGTGELFF. CDR3 sequence (DNA): TGTGCCAGCACCTCAATCGGGGGGACCGGGGAGCTGTTTTTT.

The genes are TRBV10-2 and TRBJ2-7; D call uncertain. The CDR3 is 13 residues long. Trimming took off 4 bases at V and 4 bases at J, with 11 bases between the two ends. Germline values: CDR1 WSHSY, CDR2 SAAADI. The CDR3 DNA is TGCGCCAGCAGTGTGGGCTCAGCTTACGAGCAGTACTTC. As protein: CASSVGSAYEQYF.

The count of this clone is one. DNA for the CDR3: TGCGCCAGCAGCTTGGCGGGCCGGGAGTCCGGCGAGCAGTACTTC. Amino acid sequence: CASSLAGRESGEQYF. The chain links TRBV5-1 to TRBJ2-7, with D possibly matching TRBD2 (6 bases). This CDR3 has 15 amino acids. V was cut by 0 bases and J by 6 bases, with 16 bases left in between. Germline V gene data show CDR1 as SGHRS and CDR2 as YFSETQ. The variable domain in full, with the rest retrieved from reference TRBV5-1 and TRBJ2-7, is KAGVTQTPRYLIKTRGQQVTLSCSPISGHRSVSWYQQTPGQGLQFLFEYFSETQRNKGNFPGRFSGRQFSNSRSEMNVSTLELGDSALYLCASSLAGRESGEQYFGPGTRLTVT.

The V gene is TRBV30, the J gene TRBJ1-3, with unresolved D. The CDR3 has 14 amino acids. V lost 3 bases, J lost 6 bases, and 15 bases lay in between. CDR1 GTSNPN and CDR2 SVGIG come from the germline V gene (reference sequence). The DNA for the CDR3 is TGTGCCTGGAGCTTTGGAGCTGGCGCAAACACCATATATTTT. Translating gives CAWSFGAGANTIYF.

CDR3 amino acids: CASSESLSHGYTF. The CDR3 region has the DNA TGCGCCAGCAGTGAGTCTCTATCCCATGGCTACACCTTC. This chain links TRBV10-1 with TRBJ1-2; no reliable D call. With 0 bases removed from V and 6 bases from J, the gap between germline ends came to 8 bases. This CDR3 is 13 amino acids long. Looked up from germline, CDR1 is WNHNN and CDR2 is SYGVQD (reference sequence).

The chain has TRBV12-2 and TRBJ2-7; the D call TRBD2 from the table was never checked on the DNA. TRBV12-2 is marked as a pseudogene. This CDR3 has 14 amino acids. DNA for the CDR3: TGTGCAAGTCGCTTTGGACTAGCGGGAGACGAGCAGTACTTC. As protein: CASRFGLAGDEQYF.

The V gene is TRBV30, the J gene TRBJ2-7, with 7 bases lining up with TRBD1. The CDR3 totals 12 residues. Germline V gives CDR1 GTSNPN, CDR2 SVGIG (reference sequence). Trimming took 2 bases from V and 11 from J; bases not matched to a gene: 9. The CDR3 region is CAWSHGQAQEYF. CDR3 sequence (DNA): TGTGCCTGGAGTCACGGACAGGCCCAAGAGTACTTC. The full variable domain, in which reference TRBV30 and TRBJ2-7 provide the parts outside the CDR3, is SQTIHQWPATLVQPVGSPLSLECTVEGTSNPNLYWYRQAAGRGLQLLFYSVGIGQISSEVPQNLSASRPQDRQFILSSKKLLLSDSGFYLCAWSHGQAQEYFGPGTRLTVT.

The rearrangement links TRBV28 to TRBJ2-7; 7 bases are shared with TRBD1. The junction had 7 bases not matched to a gene; V was cut back by 4 bases and J by 4 bases. CDR1 and CDR2 from the germline V gene are MDHEN and SYDVKM. The CDR3 has 14 amino acids. CDR3 loop: CASSSPGTEYEQYF. The CDR3 region has the DNA TGTGCCAGCAGTTCCCCCGGGACAGAATACGAGCAGTACTTC.

The chain couples TRBV15 to TRBJ2-1, with 9 positions matching TRBD2. The CDR3 is 17 amino acids. J lost 3 bases, V lost 1 base, and 7 bases had no gene match. Per germline, CDR1 LNHNV and CDR2 YYDKDF (reference sequence). CDR3 nucleotides: TGTGCCACCAGCAGAGGAGGAGCGGGAGGACTCTACAATGAGCAGTTCTTC. Encoded protein: CATSRGGAGGLYNEQFF. Full variable domain (remainder filled in from reference TRBV15 and TRBJ2-1): DAMVIQNPRYQVTQFGKPVTLSCSQTLNHNVMYWYQQKSSQAPKLLFHYYDKDFNNEADTPDNFQSRRPNTSFCFLDIRSPGLGDTAMYLCATSRGGAGGLYNEQFFGPGTRLTVL.

The V call is TRBV6-4, the J call TRBJ2-2; TRBD2 matches at 7 bases. After removal of 0 bases from V and 7 bases from J, the junction contained 5 bases not matched to a gene. CDR3 size: 15 residues. The germline V gene encodes CDR1 MRHNA and CDR2 SNTAGT. The CDR3 is CASSDSIREGGELFF. The CDR3 bases are TGTGCCAGCAGTGACTCGATAAGGGAGGGCGGGGAGCTGTTTTTT.

The count of this clone is one. This rearrangement joins TRBV29-1 to TRBJ2-3; 11 bases match TRBD2. The junction had 12 bases not matched to a gene; V was cut back by 5 bases and J by 5 bases. Germline V gives CDR1 SQVTM, CDR2 ANQGSEA. The CDR3 has 16 residues. The CDR3 region is CSVSSAGLADGDTQYF. In nucleotides, the CDR3 is TGCAGCGTTTCATCGGCGGGACTAGCGGATGGAGATACGCAGTATTTT.

Concerning this clone: Compared with germline, one end of the junction differs, possibly owing to a read error. The CDR3 DNA is TGTGCTAGCAGCCGGGACAGGGGCTCGGGGGAGCAGTACTTC. This encodes CASSRDRGSGEQYF. The rearrangement uses TRBV7-7 and TRBJ2-7; the match to TRBD1 covers 10 bases. CDR1 and CDR2 (germline): SSHAT, FNYEAQ (reference sequence). This CDR3 has 14 residues.

The chain combines TRBV5-1 with TRBJ1-1; 12 bases are a match to TRBD1. The germline V gene encodes CDR1 SGHRS and CDR2 YFSETQ. The CDR3 covers 16 residues. V lost 2 bases and J lost 4; bases outside the gene matches: 6. CDR3 protein: CASSLGDRGPGTEAFF. The DNA of the CDR3 is TGCGCCAGCAGCTTAGGGGACAGGGGGCCCGGCACTGAAGCTTTCTTT.

The chain joins TRBV3-1 (or the pseudogene TRBV3-2) to TRBJ2-3; 14 nucleotides line up with TRBD2. Germline CDR1 and CDR2: LGHDT and YNNKEL (reference sequence). V gave up 1 base and J gave up 2 bases; unmatched junction bases: 11. This CDR3 is built from 20 residues. The CDR3 loop reads CASSQGMGLAGVKPTDTQYF. DNA of the CDR3: TGTGCCAGCAGCCAAGGAATGGGACTAGCGGGAGTTAAACCCACAGATACGCAGTATTTT.

Points on this clone: Other DNA sequences in the same sample also yield this CDR3. The chain carries TRBV29-1 and TRBJ1-1; D unclear. V was trimmed by 7 bases and J by 2 bases, leaving 8 bases between them. CDR1 is SQVTM and CDR2 is ANQGSEA in the germline V gene. The length of the CDR3 is 11 residues. The CDR3 here is CSAGDNTEAFF. The CDR3 nucleotides are TGCAGCGCCGGGGATAACACTGAAGCTTTCTTT.

This sequence joins TRBV4-1 and TRBJ2-1; the D gene is possibly TRBD2 (7 bases). The CDR3 consists of 16 residues. Germline V gene lookup returns CDR1 MGHRA and CDR2 YSYEKL. Trimming removed 5 bases at V and 7 bases at J, with 21 bases between. Written as DNA, the CDR3 is TGCGCCAGCAGCTCCATGCAGGGGAGGGGTTGGAATGAGCAGTTCTTC. Translating it yields CASSSMQGRGWNEQFF.

The chain uses TRBV3-1 (or the pseudogene TRBV3-2) and TRBJ2-5, with 7 bases matching TRBD2. Trimming removed 0 bases from V and 5 bases from J; junction bases left unmatched: 18. Germline-derived CDR1 and CDR2 are LGHDT and YNNKEL (reference sequence). The CDR3 sequence is 19 residues long. CDR3 DNA sequence: TGTGCCAGCAGCCAAGACTTCATGGGGGGGTCTATCGTGAGGGAGACCCAGTACTTC. It yields the protein CASSQDFMGGSIVRETQYF.

This clone was observed once. This chain uses TRBV5-1 with TRBJ2-1; 10 bases fit TRBD2. Germline CDR1 is SGHRS and CDR2 is YFSETQ. The CDR3 length is 15 residues. The V and J ends lost 4 bases and 6 bases, in that order; junction bases with no gene match: 7. CDR3 sequence (DNA): TGCGCCAGCAGCCCGGGACTAGCGATGGGCAATGAGCAGTTCTTC. Its translation is CASSPGLAMGNEQFF.